Presented here are 17 T cell receptor beta chains from one specimen sequenced in a study of Tregs in tolerant kidney transplant recipients. The protocol was immunoSEQ multiplex PCR, while the TCRdb copy is restricted to in-frame clones and leaves out a portion. Among 200,000 to 300,000 clones listed, 65% to 85% were seen once. Sequencing input: CD4+ T cells from blood. These TCRs come from a human donor in good health.

The chain recombines TRBV5-1 with TRBJ2-3; no definite D call. Looked up from germline, CDR1 is SGHRS and CDR2 is YFSETQ. V was cut by 0 bases and J by 1 base, with 6 bases left in between. This CDR3 contains 14 residues. The CDR3: CASSLATRTDTQYF. In nucleotides, the CDR3 is TGCGCCAGCAGCTTGGCCACCCGCACAGATACGCAGTATTTT.

The chain couples TRBV5-1 to TRBJ2-7; no definite D call. CDR3 length: 11 amino acids. With 2 bases removed from V and 6 bases from J, the gap between germline ends came to 6 bases. Germline CDR1 is SGHRS and CDR2 is YFSETQ. CDR3 sequence (DNA): TGCGCCAGCAGCTTAGGTCTCGAGCAGTACTTC. Translation: CASSLGLEQYF.

The rearrangement joins TRBV7-8 to TRBJ1-5; 11 bases map to TRBD1. Losses at the gene ends were 6 bases for V and 7 bases for J; bases not matched to a gene: 8. Germline values: CDR1 SGHVS, CDR2 FQNEAQ. This CDR3 contains 15 residues. The CDR3 reads CASRPGQGAGQPQHF. For the CDR3, the DNA is TGTGCCAGCAGACCAGGACAGGGGGCTGGACAGCCCCAGCATTTT. Supplemented by reference TRBV7-8 and TRBJ1-5, the full variable domain reads GAGVSQSPRYKVAKRGQDVALRCDPISGHVSLFWYQQALGQGPEFLTYFQNEAQLDKSGLPSDRFFAERPEGSVSTLKIQRTQQEDSAVYLCASRPGQGAGQPQHFGDGTRLSIL.

The table lists this clone with a count of one. The J gene is TRBJ2-7, the V gene TRBV30; 7 bases map to TRBD1. Germline CDR1 and CDR2: GTSNPN and SVGIG (reference sequence). Trimming removed 0 bases from V and 1 base from J; junction bases left unmatched: 12. The CDR3 runs to 17 residues. The CDR3 loop is CAWSVRGGALSSYEQYF. DNA of the CDR3: TGTGCCTGGAGTGTACGAGGGGGCGCGCTAAGTTCCTACGAGCAGTACTTC.

The chain has TRBV25-1 and TRBJ2-1; D perhaps matches TRBD2 (6 bases). V was cut by 3 bases and J by 0 bases, with 12 bases left in between. The CDR3 totals 16 residues. Germline V gene data show CDR1 as MGHDK and CDR2 as SYGVNS. CDR3 loop: CASSDPGVSSYNEQFF. CDR3 DNA: TGTGCCAGCAGTGATCCGGGGGTGAGCTCCTACAATGAGCAGTTCTTC.

Of note for this clone: This may be a read error: a much more frequent sequence differs by one nucleotide. The chain links TRBV30 to TRBJ1-5; TRBD1 agrees at 12 bases. The V and J ends lost 5 bases and 7 bases, in that order; junction bases with no gene match: 6. Germline V gene data show CDR1 as GTSNPN and CDR2 as SVGIG (reference sequence). The CDR3 consists of 14 residues. The CDR3 sequence: CAWCGGTGGQPQHF. The CDR3 region has the DNA TGTGCCTGGTGTGGGGGGACAGGGGGCCAGCCCCAGCATTTT.

This CDR3 is CASTSLTVNYGYTF. CDR3 bases: TGTGCCAGCACCTCATTGACAGTTAACTATGGCTACACCTTC. The chain carries TRBV6-6 and TRBJ1-2; D may be TRBD1 (5 bases). Germline values: CDR1 MNHNY, CDR2 SVGAGI (reference sequence). CDR3 length: 14 amino acids. The V gene lost 7 bases and the J gene lost 1 base, with 13 bases spanning the gap.

J is TRBJ2-7 and V is TRBV6-1, with 9 bases matching TRBD1. V gave up 11 bases and J gave up 3 bases; unmatched junction bases: 14. Germline V gene sequence: CDR1 MNHNS, CDR2 SASEGT. The CDR3 contains 15 residues. The CDR3 spells CAHSSGTGSFYEQYF. The CDR3 DNA follows: TGTGCCCATTCGAGTGGGACAGGGTCTTTCTACGAGCAGTACTTC.

This clone was seen a handful of times. This chain connects TRBV11-2 to TRBJ2-7, with D possibly being TRBD1 (5 bases). V was cut by 7 bases and J by 5 bases, with 15 bases left in between. This CDR3 contains 13 residues. Germline V lookup: CDR1 SGHAT, CDR2 FQNNGV. The CDR3 is CASTLGWGNEQYF. CDR3 nucleotide sequence: TGTGCCAGCACCCTAGGCTGGGGCAACGAGCAGTACTTC.

This clone appeared once. The chain uses TRBV9 and TRBJ2-3; D not resolved. The CDR3 contains 11 residues. V was pared by 0 bases and J by 11 bases, with 7 bases between. Germline V lookup: CDR1 SGDLS, CDR2 YYNGEE. The CDR3 loop is CASSVATEQYF. The DNA for the CDR3 is TGTGCCAGCAGCGTAGCAACCGAGCAGTATTTT.

The V call is TRBV4-2, the J call TRBJ2-1; D unresolved. Germline lookup yields CDR1 LGHNA and CDR2 YNFKEQ. CDR3 size: 16 residues. V was clipped by 4 bases and J by 0 bases, with 13 bases between them. The CDR3 DNA is TGTGCCAGCAGCCGAAAGGCGGTTAGCTCCTACAATGAGCAGTTCTTC. This sequence encodes CASSRKAVSSYNEQFF.

The rearrangement joins TRBV13 to TRBJ2-7; D is ambiguous. The CDR3 extends over 13 amino acids. V was pared by 3 bases and J by 3 bases, with 9 bases between. CDR1 PRHDT and CDR2 FYEKMQ come from the germline V gene (reference sequence). The CDR3 loop reads CASSFGVLYEQYF. The CDR3 DNA follows: TGTGCCAGCAGCTTCGGAGTGCTCTACGAGCAGTACTTC. Looking up the rest from reference TRBV13 and TRBJ2-7 gives the full variable domain: AAGVIQSPRHLIKEKRETATLKCYPIPRHDTVYWYQQGPGQDPQFLISFYEKMQSDKGSIPDRFSAQQFSDYHSELNMSSLELGDSALYFCASSFGVLYEQYFGPGTRLTVT.

The rearrangement links TRBV7-2 to TRBJ2-7; 7 nucleotides align to TRBD1. CDR1 and CDR2 (germline): SGHTA, FQGNSA. The CDR3 is 14 amino acids. The trim removed 3 bases at V and 3 bases at J, leaving 5 bases unmatched. The CDR3 DNA is TGTGCCAGCAGCTTGGGTTGGACAGGCTACGAGCAGTACTTC. It codes for CASSLGWTGYEQYF.

This clone was observed a single time. The same CDR3 arises from other DNA sequences in this sample as well. The chain uses TRBV20-1 and TRBJ2-7; D not resolved. The CDR3 covers 11 residues. Trimming removed 1 base from V and 2 bases from J, with 3 bases in between. Germline assignment: CDR1 DFQATT and CDR2 SNEGSKA (reference sequence). DNA for the CDR3: TGCAGTGCTAGAGGTCCCTACGAGCAGTACTTC. This sequence encodes CSARGPYEQYF.

The chain joins TRBV10-3 to TRBJ2-7; TRBD2 agrees at 8 bases. Germline CDR1 ENHRY, CDR2 SYGVKD. The CDR3 runs 13 residues. The V gene end was trimmed by 10 bases and the J gene end by 5 bases; junction bases not matched to a gene: 10. The CDR3 region is CATREGGEHEQYF. DNA of the CDR3: TGTGCCACCCGGGAGGGCGGTGAACACGAGCAGTACTTC.

The genes are TRBV29-1 and TRBJ1-1; D call uncertain. This CDR3 has 13 residues. The V gene lost 7 bases and the J gene lost 1 base, with 13 bases spanning the gap. CDR1 and CDR2 (germline): SQVTM, ANQGSEA. The CDR3 DNA reads as TGCAGCGGTGATGTGACATCGAACACTGAAGCTTTCTTT. Translation: CSGDVTSNTEAFF.

The rearrangement links TRBV6-1 to TRBJ1-2; possibly TRBD1 for D (5 bases). CDR1 is MNHNS and CDR2 is SASEGT in the germline V gene. With 2 bases removed from V and 4 bases from J, the gap between germline ends came to 17 bases. This CDR3 has 16 residues. Here the CDR3 DNA reads TGTGCCAGCAGTGAACAGGGTTCCAGCAAAACCTATGGCTACACCTTC. Translation: CASSEQGSSKTYGYTF.